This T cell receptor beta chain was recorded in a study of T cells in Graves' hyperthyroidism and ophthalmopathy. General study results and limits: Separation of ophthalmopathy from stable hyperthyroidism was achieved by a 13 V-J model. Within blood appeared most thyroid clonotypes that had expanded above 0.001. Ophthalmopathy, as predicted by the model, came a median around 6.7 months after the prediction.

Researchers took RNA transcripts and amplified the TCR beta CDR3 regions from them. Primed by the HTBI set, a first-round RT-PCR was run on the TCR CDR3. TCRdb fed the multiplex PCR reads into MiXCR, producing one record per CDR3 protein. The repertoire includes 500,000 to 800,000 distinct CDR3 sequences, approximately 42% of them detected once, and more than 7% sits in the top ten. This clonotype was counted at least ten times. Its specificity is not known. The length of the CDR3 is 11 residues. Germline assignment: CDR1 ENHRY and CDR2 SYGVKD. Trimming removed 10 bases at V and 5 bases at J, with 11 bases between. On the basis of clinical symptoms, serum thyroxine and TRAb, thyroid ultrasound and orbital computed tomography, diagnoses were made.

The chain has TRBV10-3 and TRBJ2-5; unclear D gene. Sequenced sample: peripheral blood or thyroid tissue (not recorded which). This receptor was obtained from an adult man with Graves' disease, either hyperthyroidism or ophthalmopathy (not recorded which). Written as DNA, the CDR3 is TGTGCCACTAAGAAAGGGGAGACCCAGTACTTC. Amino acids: CATKKGETQYF.